The clone carrying this TCR beta chain was found once. Its cognate antigen is unknown. This specimen comes from a study of shared clonotypes between healthy human individuals. Overall study findings and caveats: Naive subsets, compared against memory subsets, generally had larger estimated richness values. Sampling covered blood only; tissue repertoires likely differ.

Assay runs were performed at deep level. Here immunoSEQ multiplex PCR was the method, and the copy in TCRdb shows in-frame clones only, minus some. The sample lists 1.5 million to 2.5 million clones, less than 95% seen once, with 1% to 1.5% in the top ten. Cells designated naive CD8 were CD45RO-negative and were positively selected for CCR7, with terminally differentiated effector memory CD45RA+ cells excluded. Donors were Caucasian adults residing in Nashville, Tennessee, USA. This CDR3 comprises 14 residues. Trimming removed 0 bases at V and 3 bases at J, with 10 bases between. Looked up from germline, CDR1 is SGHNT and CDR2 is YYREEE (reference sequence).

This chain links TRBV5-4 with TRBJ2-7, with D hard to call. The receptor was derived from a man younger than 35 in good health. The sequencing input was naive CD8+ T cells sorted from blood. As DNA, the CDR3 is TGTGCCAGCAGCTTGGCGTCAGCCAGCTACGAGCAGTACTTC. Residues: CASSLASASYEQYF.